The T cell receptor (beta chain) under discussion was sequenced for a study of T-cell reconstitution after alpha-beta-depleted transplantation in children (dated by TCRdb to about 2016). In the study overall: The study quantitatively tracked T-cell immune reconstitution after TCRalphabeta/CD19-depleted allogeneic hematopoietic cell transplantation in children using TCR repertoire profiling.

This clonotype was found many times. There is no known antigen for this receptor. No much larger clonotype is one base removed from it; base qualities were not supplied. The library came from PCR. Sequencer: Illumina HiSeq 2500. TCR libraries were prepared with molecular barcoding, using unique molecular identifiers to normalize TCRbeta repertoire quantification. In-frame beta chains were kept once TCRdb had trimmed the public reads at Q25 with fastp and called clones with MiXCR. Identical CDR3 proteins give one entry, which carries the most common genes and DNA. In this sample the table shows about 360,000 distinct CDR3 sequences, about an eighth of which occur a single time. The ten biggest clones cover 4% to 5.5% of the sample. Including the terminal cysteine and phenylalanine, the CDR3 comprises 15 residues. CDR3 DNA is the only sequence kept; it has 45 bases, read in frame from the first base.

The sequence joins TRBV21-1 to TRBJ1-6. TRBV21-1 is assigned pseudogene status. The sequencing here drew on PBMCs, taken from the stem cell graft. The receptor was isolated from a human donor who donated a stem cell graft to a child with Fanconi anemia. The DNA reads TGTGCCAGCAGCAACCGTAGCTCCTATAATTCACCCCTCCACTTT. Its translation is CASSNRSSYNSPLHF.